These T cell receptor beta chains were read from a single sample in a study of immune evolution from preneoplasia to lung adenocarcinoma. The repertoire was sequenced with immunoSEQ multiplex PCR; TCRdb's copy has only in-frame clones and lacks some. The repertoire holds under 45,000 clones, with 70% to 85% as singletons. The specimen was FFPE invasive lung adenocarcinoma tissue. These receptors came from a person aged 55 to 75 with lung adenocarcinoma. Both conserved end residues are part of each CDR3. The D gene is left open where the match is weak. Clone sizes are given selectively: once, few, many, or a class where the clone is expanded.

DNA: TGTGCCAGCAGCCAAGATGAGGGGCTGGGACTAGCGGGAGGGCCCAGCTACGAGCAGTACTTC; CDR3: CASSQDEGLGLAGGPSYEQYF; D: TRBD2; J: TRBJ2-7; size: NA; V: TRBV4-2
DNA: TGTGCCAGCAGCTTAGCCTCCGCTGAAAAACTGTTTTTT; CDR3: CASSLASAEKLFF; D: NA; J: TRBJ1-4; size: NA; V: TRBV7-9
DNA: TGTGCCAGCAGTGACGAACTAGAGGGTACGCAGTATTTT; CDR3: CASSDELEGTQYF; D: NA; J: TRBJ2-3; size: NA; V: TRBV6-4
DNA: TGCGCCAGCAGCCGTAGCGGGAGTATCTCCTACAATGAGCAGTTCTTC; CDR3: CASSRSGSISYNEQFF; D: TRBD2; J: TRBJ2-1; size: once; V: TRBV4-1
DNA: TGTGCCAGCAGACAGCAGAACACTGAAGCTTTCTTT; CDR3: CASRQQNTEAFF; D: NA; J: TRBJ1-1; size: NA; V: TRBV2
DNA: TGTGCCAGCTCGCCCAGGGAGGGTAACTCCTACGAGCAGTACTTC; CDR3: CASSPREGNSYEQYF; D: TRBD2; J: TRBJ2-7; size: few; V: TRBV18
DNA: TGTGCCTGGAGTGAATCTGGGTATGGCTACACCTTC; CDR3: CAWSESGYGYTF; D: NA; J: TRBJ1-2; size: NA; V: TRBV30
DNA: TGTGCCAGCAGACTCCGGGGAGGGTCCTACAATGAGCAGTTCTTC; CDR3: CASRLRGGSYNEQFF; D: TRBD2; J: TRBJ2-1; size: NA; V: TRBV2
DNA: TGTGCCAGCAGTGGACAGGGTGGTAATCAGCCCCAGCATTTT; CDR3: CASSGQGGNQPQHF; D: TRBD1; J: TRBJ1-5; size: NA; V: TRBV6-6
DNA: TGTGCCAGCAGCTCTAGCGGGGCCACCTACAATGAGCAGTTCTTC; CDR3: CASSSSGATYNEQFF; D: TRBD2; J: TRBJ2-1; size: NA; V: TRBV7-3
DNA: TGTGCCAGCAGTTCCGCCGAGGGGCTCGAGCAGTACTTC; CDR3: CASSSAEGLEQYF; D: NA; J: TRBJ2-7; size: once; V: TRBV28
DNA: TGTGCCTGTCCGGGGAGAGAGACCCAGTACTTC; CDR3: CACPGRETQYF; D: NA; J: TRBJ2-5; size: NA; V: TRBV30
DNA: TGCGCCAGCAGCCCCCAAGGGACTAGCGGGAGTGGAGAGCAGTTCTTC; CDR3: CASSPQGTSGSGEQFF; D: TRBD2; J: TRBJ2-1; size: NA; V: TRBV5-1
DNA: TGTGCCAGCGACGGAGGTCGAAGCACCGGGGAGCTGTTTTTT; CDR3: CASDGGRSTGELFF; D: NA; J: TRBJ2-2; size: NA; V: TRBV7-9
DNA: TGTGCCATCGGAAAGGGGTGGAACACTGAAGCTTTCTTT; CDR3: CAIGKGWNTEAFF; D: NA; J: TRBJ1-1; size: once; V: TRBV6-6
DNA: TGTGCCAGCAGCTCGCCGGGACTAGGGGTTTACAATGAGCAGTTCTTC; CDR3: CASSSPGLGVYNEQFF; D: TRBD2; J: TRBJ2-1; size: NA; V: TRBV5-4
DNA: TGTGCCAGTGGCCTGGTGGCCTCTGGAAACACCATATATTTT; CDR3: CASGLVASGNTIYF; D: NA; J: TRBJ1-3; size: medium-sized; V: TRBV19
DNA: TGTGCCACCCGCCGGTCGGCAGGGGGCTTGTTTGGCTACACCTTC; CDR3: CATRRSAGGLFGYTF; D: TRBD1; J: TRBJ1-2; size: NA; V: TRBV28
DNA: TGTGCCAGCAGCTTAAGGGGGGGGTCTGAGTATGGCTACACCTTC; CDR3: CASSLRGGSEYGYTF; D: NA; J: TRBJ1-2; size: NA; V: TRBV7-2
DNA: TGCGCCAGCAGCCAAGGGAGGACAGGGGAAACTGAAGCTTTCTTT; CDR3: CASSQGRTGETEAFF; D: TRBD1; J: TRBJ1-1; size: once; V: TRBV5-1
DNA: TGTGCCTGGAGTCCCATCGGCACCCGAGGGAACACCATATATTTT; CDR3: CAWSPIGTRGNTIYF; D: NA; J: TRBJ1-3; size: NA; V: TRBV30
DNA: TGTGCCAGCAGCTTAGACCAGAGCTCTGGGGCCAACGTCCTGACTTTC; CDR3: CASSLDQSSGANVLTF; D: NA; J: TRBJ2-6; size: NA; V: TRBV7-3
DNA: TGTGCCAGCAGCTTGGACAGGGTAAATGAGCAGTTCTTC; CDR3: CASSLDRVNEQFF; D: TRBD1; J: TRBJ2-1; size: NA; V: TRBV7-3
DNA: TGTGCCAGCAGTTACTCGTTGGGCGAGCAGTACTTC; CDR3: CASSYSLGEQYF; D: NA; J: TRBJ2-7; size: NA; V: TRBV6-6
DNA: TGTGCCAGCAGTGACAGGACAAACAATGAGCAGTTCTTC; CDR3: CASSDRTNNEQFF; D: NA; J: TRBJ2-1; size: NA; V: TRBV6-4
DNA: TGCGCCAGCAGCCTGGGACAGTCCTTAGCTAACTATGGCTACACCTTC; CDR3: CASSLGQSLANYGYTF; D: TRBD1; J: TRBJ1-2; size: NA; V: TRBV10-2
DNA: TGTGCCAGCAGCTTAGCTGGGACTGGGAACACTGAAGCTTTCTTT; CDR3: CASSLAGTGNTEAFF; D: NA; J: TRBJ1-1; size: NA; V: TRBV13
DNA: TGTGCCACCAGCAGAGATAAGGGAGTGGAGACCCAGTACTTC; CDR3: CATSRDKGVETQYF; D: NA; J: TRBJ2-5; size: NA; V: TRBV15
DNA: TGTGCCAGCAGTGATTTGAGGGGGAACACTGAAGCTTTCTTT; CDR3: CASSDLRGNTEAFF; D: NA; J: TRBJ1-1; size: NA; V: TRBV6-1
DNA: TGTGCCAGCAGTTTGGACATGCGGTCCGGGGAGCTGTTTTTT; CDR3: CASSLDMRSGELFF; D: NA; J: TRBJ2-2; size: NA; V: TRBV6-6
DNA: TGTGCCAGCGGGGGCAACGAGCAGTACTTC; CDR3: CASGGNEQYF; D: NA; J: TRBJ2-7; size: NA; V: TRBV25-1
DNA: TGTGCCAGCAGCTTAACCCGGGCCAGCTACGAGCAGTACTTC; CDR3: CASSLTRASYEQYF; D: NA; J: TRBJ2-7; size: once; V: TRBV11-3
DNA: TGTGCCAGCAGCTTAGGGCTCGGAGGGGCGTATGGCTACACCTTC; CDR3: CASSLGLGGAYGYTF; D: NA; J: TRBJ1-2; size: few; V: TRBV7-2
DNA: TGCGCCAGCAGCCTCATATCCGGGACAGGGATGGCCGAGCAGTACTTC; CDR3: CASSLISGTGMAEQYF; D: TRBD1; J: TRBJ2-7; size: NA; V: TRBV4-1
DNA: TGTGCCAGCAGCGCGGGACAGATGTGGGGGAAACTGTTTTTT; CDR3: CASSAGQMWGKLFF; D: TRBD1; J: TRBJ1-4; size: NA; V: TRBV5-6
DNA: TGTGCCAGCAGAATTAACTCTTTACGAGACACTGAAGCTTTCTTT; CDR3: CASRINSLRDTEAFF; D: NA; J: TRBJ1-1; size: many; V: TRBV28
DNA: TGTGCCAGCAGCTCTGGGCGCAATGAGCAGTTCTTC; CDR3: CASSSGRNEQFF; D: NA; J: TRBJ2-1; size: NA; V: TRBV11-1
DNA: TGTGCCAGCAGGACAGGGACCGGGGAGCTGTTTTTT; CDR3: CASRTGTGELFF; D: TRBD1; J: TRBJ2-2; size: NA; V: TRBV28
DNA: TGCAGTGCTAGCAGCAATCAGCCCCAGCATTTT; CDR3: CSASSNQPQHF; D: NA; J: TRBJ1-5; size: once; V: TRBV20-1
DNA: TGCGCCAGCAGCTTGAGGAGGGCTGGGGCCAACGTCCTGACTTTC; CDR3: CASSLRRAGANVLTF; D: NA; J: TRBJ2-6; size: NA; V: TRBV5-1
DNA: TGCGCCAGCAGCTTGGGACAGGGTGCAGATACGCAGTATTTT; CDR3: CASSLGQGADTQYF; D: TRBD1; J: TRBJ2-3; size: medium-sized; V: TRBV5-1
DNA: TGTGCCAGCAGTGACAAAGGTTCGGGCGGGGATGAGCAGTTCTTC; CDR3: CASSDKGSGGDEQFF; D: NA; J: TRBJ2-1; size: few; V: TRBV6-4
DNA: TGTGCCAGCAGTTTTGGGAGGAACACTGAAGCTTTCTTT; CDR3: CASSFGRNTEAFF; D: NA; J: TRBJ1-1; size: NA; V: TRBV28
DNA: TGTGCCTGGAGTCCAACAGATACGCAGTATTTT; CDR3: CAWSPTDTQYF; D: NA; J: TRBJ2-3; size: few; V: TRBV30
DNA: TGTGCCAGCAGCCCACCGGGACAGGGGAAGAACACTGAAGCTTTCTTT; CDR3: CASSPPGQGKNTEAFF; D: TRBD1; J: TRBJ1-1; size: once; V: TRBV7-2
DNA: TGCGCCAGCAGCCCAACCGGGGGGGGGCGCTATGAGCAGTTCTTC; CDR3: CASSPTGGGRYEQFF; D: TRBD2; J: TRBJ2-1; size: few; V: TRBV4-1
DNA: TGTGCCAGCAGCGTAGATCCAGGGGGCAGGGGTATCAATGAGCAGTTCTTC; CDR3: CASSVDPGGRGINEQFF; D: TRBD1; J: TRBJ2-1; size: NA; V: TRBV9
DNA: TGTGCCAGCAGCCCGACCGCGGCGGGACAGGGGGCCGGTGATACGCAGTATTTT; CDR3: CASSPTAAGQGAGDTQYF; D: TRBD1; J: TRBJ2-3; size: NA; V: TRBV28